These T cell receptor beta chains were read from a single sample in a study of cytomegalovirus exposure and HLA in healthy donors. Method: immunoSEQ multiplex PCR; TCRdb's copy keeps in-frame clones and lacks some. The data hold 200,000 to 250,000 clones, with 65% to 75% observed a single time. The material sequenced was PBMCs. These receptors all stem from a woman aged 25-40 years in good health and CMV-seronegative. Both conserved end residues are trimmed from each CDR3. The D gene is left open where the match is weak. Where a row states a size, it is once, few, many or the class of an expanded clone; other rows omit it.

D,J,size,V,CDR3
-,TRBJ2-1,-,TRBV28,ASSTRTASSYNEQF
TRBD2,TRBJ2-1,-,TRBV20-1,SASASGHLV
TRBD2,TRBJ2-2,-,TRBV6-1,ASSEASGGAGELF
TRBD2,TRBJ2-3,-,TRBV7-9,ASSLGYVGGVTDTQY
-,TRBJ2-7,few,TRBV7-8,ASSINRDSYEQY
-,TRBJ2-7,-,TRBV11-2,ASSLGATYEQY
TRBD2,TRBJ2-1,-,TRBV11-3,ASSFRSGGYNEQF
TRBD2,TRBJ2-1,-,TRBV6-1,ASSEAGGPYEQF
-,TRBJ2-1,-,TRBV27,ASSLSRARFDEQF
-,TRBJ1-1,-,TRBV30,AWTLISNTEAF
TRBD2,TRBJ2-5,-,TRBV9,ASSVPGLAGVVQY
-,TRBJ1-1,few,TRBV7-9,ASSLAGDPRVAF
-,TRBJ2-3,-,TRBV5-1,ASSLVGRPSTDTQY
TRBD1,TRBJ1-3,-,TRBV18,ASSPRSLQGTGNTIY
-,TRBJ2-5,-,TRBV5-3,ARSLEPQETQY
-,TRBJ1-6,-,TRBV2,ASSEALTANSPLH
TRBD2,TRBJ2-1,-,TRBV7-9,ASSFSPRQRGNEQF
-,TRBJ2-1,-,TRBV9,ASRGKGDSYNEQF
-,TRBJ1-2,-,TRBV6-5,ASSYQGGPYGYT
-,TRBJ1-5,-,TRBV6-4,ASRNNRVEGNQPQH
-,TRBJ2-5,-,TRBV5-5,ASSQEWGAETQY